Below are 15 T cell receptor beta chains sequenced from a single sample in a study of blood T cell repertoires in COVID-19. Sequencing used immunoSEQ multiplex PCR; TCRdb keeps in-frame clones, though not all of them. The repertoire holds about 220,000 clones, with around 82% as singletons. The source material was peripheral blood. Receptor source: a woman older than 75 with acute or convalescent COVID-19.

This chain joins TRBV28 and TRBJ2-2; the match to TRBD2 covers 7 bases. V was pared by 3 bases and J by 7 bases, with 2 bases of the junction left unmatched. The V gene's germline CDR1 is MDHEN and CDR2 SYDVKM. The CDR3 loop spans 13 amino acids. This CDR3 reads CASSFRTSGELFF. In nucleotides, the CDR3 is TGTGCCAGCAGTTTTCGGACTAGCGGGGAGCTGTTTTTT.

This clone was seen a few times. The chain joins TRBV5-1 to TRBJ2-7; D might be TRBD2 (5 bases). Germline V CDR1 and CDR2: SGHRS, YFSETQ. The CDR3 runs to 14 residues. V was shortened by 5 bases and J by 2 bases, with 14 bases between the two germline ends. CDR3 coding DNA: TGCGCCAGCAGAGTTGACCCCGGGGCCTACGAGCAGTACTTC. Translating gives CASRVDPGAYEQYF.

The CDR3 here is CASSLDRGSGYTF. As DNA, the CDR3 is TGTGCCAGCAGCTTAGACAGGGGCAGCGGCTACACCTTC. The chain combines TRBV7-9 with TRBJ1-2, with TRBD1 matching 7 bases. V gave up 1 base and J gave up 8 bases; unmatched junction bases: 4. Germline loops: CDR1 SEHNR, CDR2 FQNEAQ (reference sequence). CDR3 length: 13 residues.

This rearrangement joins TRBV19 to TRBJ1-6; 8 bases match TRBD1. The germline V gene encodes CDR1 LNHDA and CDR2 SQIVND (reference sequence). Trimming cost V 1 base and J 9 bases; bases outside gene matches: 11. This CDR3 has 17 residues. Here the CDR3 reads CASSIASHRGRGSPLHF. In DNA form, the CDR3 reads TGTGCCAGTAGTATAGCATCCCACAGGGGGAGAGGTTCACCCCTCCACTTT.

The chain couples TRBV5-6 to TRBJ1-2; D gene uncertain. This CDR3 region has 14 residues. V lost 0 bases and J 4 bases, leaving 10 bases between the germline ends. CDR1 is SGHDT and CDR2 is YYEEEE in the germline V gene. CDR3 amino acids: CASSLGSTGYGYTF. The CDR3 DNA sequence: TGTGCCAGCAGCTTGGGCTCCACCGGCTATGGCTACACCTTC. Using reference TRBV5-6 and TRBJ1-2 for the parts outside the CDR3, the full variable domain is DAGVTQSPTHLIKTRGQQVTLRCSPKSGHDTVSWYQQALGQGPQFIFQYYEEEERQRGNFPDRFSGHQFPNYSSELNVNALLLGDSALYLCASSLGSTGYGYTFGSGTRLTVV.

The chain employs TRBV6-2 or TRBV6-3 and TRBJ1-2, with D tentatively TRBD1 (5 bases). This CDR3 is built from 13 residues. V was shortened by 3 bases and J by 8 bases, with 13 bases between the two germline ends. CDR1 is MNHEY, CDR2 SVGEGT, per germline. The CDR3 nucleotides read TGTGCCAGCAGTTATCAACGGAGGGGCGGCTACACCTTC. Translation gives CASSYQRRGGYTF.

This sequence joins TRBV9 and TRBJ1-2; no definite D call. V shed 6 bases and J shed 4 bases, with 25 bases lying between them. Germline V gives CDR1 SGDLS, CDR2 YYNGEE. CDR3 length: 17 amino acids. For the CDR3, the DNA is TGTGCCAGCACCCCGCTAGAGCGGCCTCTATTTTTCTATGGCTACACCTTC. This sequence encodes CASTPLERPLFFYGYTF.

This chain uses TRBV7-6 with TRBJ2-4; D possibly corresponds to TRBD1 (7 bases). The germline V and J ends were trimmed by 5 bases and 9 bases, with 23 bases remaining between them. This CDR3 comprises 16 residues. Looked up from germline, CDR1 is SGHVS and CDR2 is FNYEAQ. Written as DNA, the CDR3 is TGTGCCAGCAGCCCCACCCTCGGCTCAGGGGGGAGCATTCAGTACTTC. It translates to CASSPTLGSGGSIQYF.

The V call is TRBV10-3, the J call TRBJ1-1; 8 nucleotides align to TRBD1. V lost 4 bases to trimming and J lost 7 bases; unmatched junction nucleotides: 2. The CDR3 is made up of 12 amino acids. Germline V CDR1 and CDR2: ENHRY, SYGVKD. CDR3 in DNA: TGTGCCATCAGTGTGACAGGGGTTGAAGCTTTCTTT. This sequence encodes CAISVTGVEAFF.

This sequence joins TRBV5-1 and TRBJ2-7; 11 bases are a match to TRBD1. In germline, CDR1 is SGHRS, CDR2 YFSETQ. This CDR3 has 15 residues. V dropped 4 bases and J dropped 6; count of bases not matched to a gene: 9. The CDR3 nucleotides are TGCGCCAGCAGCACGGGGACAGGGGGACGGGGCGAGCAGTACTTC. Protein product: CASSTGTGGRGEQYF.

The chain links TRBV21-1 to TRBJ1-4; no DNA check was done on the table's D call, TRBD1. TRBV21-1 is given as a pseudogene. This CDR3 spans 15 amino acids. The CDR3 DNA follows: TGTGCCAGCAGCCCTACAGGGGCTTCAAATGAAAAACTGTTTTTT. It is translated as CASSPTGASNEKLFF.

The chain uses TRBV27 and TRBJ2-7, with D perhaps TRBD2 (5 bases). Germline CDR1 and CDR2: MNHEY and SMNVEV (reference sequence). Deletions cut 3 bases from V and 1 base from J, with 7 bases between. The CDR3 spans 13 residues. CDR3 protein: CASSFRGSYEQYF. In nucleotides, the CDR3 is TGTGCCAGCAGTTTCCGGGGTTCCTACGAGCAGTACTTC.

This rearrangement joins TRBV7-3 to TRBJ1-1; D is unclear. Per the germline V gene, CDR1 is SGHTA and CDR2 is FQGTGA. The ends were cut back, 0 bases at V and 4 bases at J, with 12 bases in the middle. The CDR3 runs 15 residues. The CDR3 sequence is CASSLTGPPGTEAFF. In DNA, the CDR3 is TGTGCCAGCAGCTTAACAGGCCCTCCGGGCACTGAAGCTTTCTTT.

In its sample, this clone was seen a few times. V and J are TRBV21-1 and TRBJ2-7; TRBD2 is the table's D call and was not checked against the DNA. TRBV21-1 is flagged as a pseudogene. The CDR3 is made up of 13 amino acids. The CDR3: CASSTLCPYEQYF. The CDR3 DNA reads TGTGCCAGCAGCACTTTGTGTCCCTACGAGCAGTACTTC.

The rearrangement links TRBV6-6 to TRBJ2-6; D might be TRBD1 (6 bases). Germline V lookup: CDR1 MNHNY, CDR2 SVGAGI (reference sequence). Trimming took 5 bases from V and 0 from J, leaving 20 bases between them. This CDR3 comprises 19 residues. CDR3 nucleotides: TGTGCCAGCAGTCCTCAGACAGGAGCTTTAGGCTCTGGGGCCAACGTCCTGACTTTC. It translates to CASSPQTGALGSGANVLTF.